This entry concerns a single T cell receptor (beta chain). This sample is part of a study of blood T cell repertoires in COVID-19. Clones were sequenced by immunoSEQ multiplex PCR, and TCRdb holds only the in-frame ones, with some missing. Of approximately 350,000 clones listed, 75% to 90% were seen once; the top ten hold approximately 1%. V gave up 1 base and J gave up 1 base, with 8 bases separating them. Germline V CDR1 and CDR2: LNHDA, SQIVND (reference sequence). This CDR3 has 14 residues. The sequenced sample consisted of PBMCs or T cells enriched from blood (not recorded which). The gene calls are TRBV19 and TRBJ2-7; D remains unclear. The sequence derives from a man younger than 35 who had recovered from COVID-19. The CDR3 protein is CASSIGSRSYEQYF. CDR3 coding DNA: TGTGCCAGTAGTATAGGGAGTCGGTCCTACGAGCAGTACTTC.